One and the same sample provided the 26 T cell receptor beta chains below, sequenced in a study of T-cell memory formation after mild COVID-19. TCRdb itself ran the 5' RACE reads through MiXCR, one entry per CDR3 protein. The repertoire holds hundreds of thousands of distinct CDR3 sequences, with around 19% as singletons. The source material was PBMCs or a T cell subset sorted from them (not recorded which). The receptors were gathered from an adult woman who had mild COVID-19 (a few samples of this study predate the infection). Cell type and time point are not known.

This clonotype was counted a few times. This rearrangement joins TRBV15 to TRBJ1-2, with 7 bases that match TRBD1. The CDR3 has 12 residues. CDR1 is LNHNV, CDR2 YYDKDF, per germline (reference sequence). V dropped 7 bases and J dropped 7; count of bases not matched to a gene: 6. In DNA, the CDR3 is TGTGCCACCAAAACAGGGGACGGTGGCTACACCTTC. It encodes CATKTGDGGYTF.

The chain couples TRBV2 to TRBJ2-5, with 10 nucleotides matching TRBD2. The V gene's germline CDR1 is SNHLY and CDR2 FYNNEI. J gave up 1 base and V 4 bases, and 3 bases lay outside the gene matches. CDR3 length equals 15 residues. In DNA form, the CDR3 reads TGTGCCAGCAGTGCTGGGACTAGCGCCCAAGAGACCCAGTACTTC. Its protein product is CASSAGTSAQETQYF.

This clonotype showed up just a few times. The chain has TRBV30 and TRBJ2-5; 10 bases map to TRBD2. V lost 0 bases to trimming and J lost 6 bases; unmatched junction nucleotides: 4. This CDR3 is 14 amino acids long. Looked up from germline, CDR1 is GTSNPN and CDR2 is SVGIG (reference sequence). CDR3 loop: CAWSVASGGKTQYF. The CDR3 DNA sequence: TGTGCCTGGAGTGTGGCTAGCGGGGGAAAGACCCAGTACTTC.

This clonotype has more than one count but fewer than ten. The chain links TRBV6-1 to TRBJ1-6; D call uncertain. Germline-derived CDR1 and CDR2 are MNHNS and SASEGT. The length of the CDR3 is 16 residues. The V and J ends lost 0 bases and 6 bases respectively, with 12 bases between them. The CDR3 sequence: CASSEAVNSVNSPLHF. DNA for the CDR3: TGTGCCAGCAGTGAAGCGGTCAACTCGGTTAATTCACCCCTCCACTTT.

This clonotype was seen more than once but under ten times. This rearrangement joins TRBV6-5 to TRBJ2-4, with TRBD2 identical over 12 bases. Germline V gene sequence: CDR1 MNHEY, CDR2 SVGAGI. CDR3 length equals 21 residues. The junction had 13 bases not matched to a gene; V was cut back by 0 bases and J by 1 base. DNA of the CDR3: TGTGCCAGCAGTTACTCCACCCCTAGCGGGAGGGCCCACTCGGCCAAAAACATTCAGTACTTC. This codes for CASSYSTPSGRAHSAKNIQYF.

This clonotype has only a few counts. The chain joins TRBV4-3 to TRBJ2-7; D gene uncertain. Trimming cost V 1 base and J 2 bases, with 12 bases left between them. The CDR3 contains 15 residues. CDR1 and CDR2 (germline): LGHNA, YSLEER. CDR3 in amino acids: CASSQVRPNTYEQYF. The CDR3 nucleotides read TGCGCCAGCAGCCAAGTTAGGCCTAATACCTACGAGCAGTACTTC.

In this sample, this clonotype turned up a few times. The chain couples TRBV7-2 to TRBJ2-4; 10 bases are a match to TRBD2. Germline CDR1 SGHTA, CDR2 FQGNSA. This CDR3 has 14 residues. V shed 4 bases and J 7 bases; nucleotides not matched to a gene: 4. The CDR3 DNA is TGTGCCAGCAGCTCAGCGGGACTAGCGAACATTCAGTACTTC. This translates into CASSSAGLANIQYF.

This sequence joins TRBV5-5 and TRBJ1-2; perhaps TRBD1 as D (6 bases). Germline assignment: CDR1 SGHKS and CDR2 YYEKEE (reference sequence). Trimming shortened V by 1 base and J by 8 bases, and 18 bases separated the two germline ends. CDR3 length equals 15 residues. The CDR3 DNA is TGTGCCAGCAGCTTGCCCTTGGGAACAGGGTACGGCTACACCTTC. Translated, it gives CASSLPLGTGYGYTF.

The count of this clonotype is one. The CDR3 region has the DNA TGCAGTGCTAGAGCGCCAGGGGGGCAGCCCCAGCATTTT. It codes for CSARAPGGQPQHF. The chain employs TRBV20-1 and TRBJ1-5; 7 positions agree with TRBD1. With 1 base clipped from V and 7 bases from J, the junction kept 4 bases outside the gene matches. The germline gives CDR1 DFQATT, CDR2 SNEGSKA (reference sequence). This CDR3 contains 13 residues.

This clonotype showed up just a few times. The genes are TRBV7-9 and TRBJ1-2; possible D gene TRBD1, 5 bases. This CDR3 comprises 13 residues. The V gene's germline CDR1 is SEHNR and CDR2 FQNEAQ (reference sequence). The V end was cut by 4 bases, the J end by 5 bases, with 11 bases between. CDR3 bases: TGTGCCAGCAGCTCCCCAGGGTGGTATGGCTACACCTTC. Translation gives CASSSPGWYGYTF.

This clonotype was picked up a small number of times. The chain uses TRBV20-1 and TRBJ1-6; 9 bases agree with TRBD1. This CDR3 region has 14 residues. Per the germline V gene, CDR1 is DFQATT and CDR2 is SNEGSKA (reference sequence). The trim removed 2 bases at V and 10 bases at J, leaving 6 bases unmatched. The CDR3 is CSARRTGAESPLHF. CDR3 DNA: TGCAGTGCTAGACGGACAGGGGCCGAATCACCCCTCCACTTT.

V usage is TRBV12-3 or TRBV12-4 and J usage is TRBJ2-7; D possibly corresponds to TRBD2 (6 bases). With 8 bases removed from V and 7 bases from J, the gap between germline ends came to 6 bases. The CDR3 extends over 9 amino acids. CDR3 region: CASGREQYF. In DNA form, the CDR3 reads TGTGCCAGCGGGAGGGAGCAGTACTTC.

The chain links TRBV15 to TRBJ2-7; TRBD1 is a possible D gene (7 bases). Germline V gene sequence: CDR1 LNHNV, CDR2 YYDKDF (reference sequence). V was clipped by 0 bases and J by 6 bases, with 18 bases between them. The CDR3 runs to 16 residues. Here the CDR3 DNA reads TGTGCCACCAGCAGAGATCTGGTTGGAGGGGGCGCCGAGCAGTACTTC. Amino acid sequence: CATSRDLVGGGAEQYF.

The table lists this clonotype with a few counts. The chain couples TRBV15 to TRBJ2-3, with TRBD1 identical over 7 bases. The germline gives CDR1 LNHNV, CDR2 YYDKDF (reference sequence). The CDR3 is made up of 16 amino acids. Trimming at V came to 0 bases and at J to 1 base, leaving 4 bases not matched to a gene. Here the CDR3 DNA reads TGTGCCACCAGCAGAGATCGAGGGGGCGGCACAGATACGCAGTATTTT. It is translated as CATSRDRGGGTDTQYF.

The rearrangement joins TRBV9 to TRBJ2-1; 8 bases map to TRBD2. The CDR3 has 16 residues. Trimming removed 0 bases from V and 5 bases from J; junction bases left unmatched: 7. The germline V gene encodes CDR1 SGDLS and CDR2 YYNGEE. The chain's CDR3 is CASSVVASGGHNEQFF. In DNA form, the CDR3 reads TGTGCCAGCAGCGTAGTAGCCAGCGGGGGCCACAATGAGCAGTTCTTC.

This clonotype was counted a few times. The chain combines TRBV20-1 with TRBJ2-5; TRBD2 aligns across 15 bases. J lost 5 bases, V lost 6 bases, and 10 bases had no gene match. Per germline, CDR1 DFQATT and CDR2 SNEGSKA (reference sequence). The CDR3 runs 16 residues. CDR3 sequence reads: CSAIGLAGGLWETQYF. Here the CDR3 DNA reads TGCAGTGCAATCGGACTAGCGGGGGGGCTTTGGGAGACCCAGTACTTC.

This rearrangement joins TRBV7-9 to TRBJ2-3, with D possibly matching TRBD1 (5 bases). Germline values: CDR1 SEHNR, CDR2 FQNEAQ (reference sequence). The V end was cut by 5 bases, the J end by 4 bases, with 13 bases between. This CDR3 spans 14 amino acids. The chain's CDR3 is CASSKTDTPDTQYF. CDR3 nucleotides: TGTGCCAGCAGCAAGACAGATACCCCAGATACGCAGTATTTT.

This chain uses TRBV12-3 or TRBV12-4 with TRBJ2-3; D is possibly TRBD2 (6 bases). The CDR3 is 15 amino acids. Trimming took off 3 bases at V and 6 bases at J, with 16 bases between the two ends. The chain's CDR3 is CASSLGGSWVDTQYF. The CDR3 bases are TGTGCCAGCAGTTTGGGGGGTAGCTGGGTGGATACGCAGTATTTT.

The CDR3 coding sequence is TGCGCCAGCAGCCAAGGGACTAGCGGGCTGAACAATGAGCAGTTCTTC. Its translation: CASSQGTSGLNNEQFF. This chain joins TRBV4-3 and TRBJ2-1; 11 bases align to TRBD2. Germline CDR1 is LGHNA and CDR2 is YSLEER. J gave up 5 bases and V 1 base, and 4 bases lay outside the gene matches. The CDR3 length is 16 residues.

This chain connects TRBV2 to TRBJ1-6; 8 bases align to TRBD1. This CDR3 region has 17 residues. With V trimmed by 6 bases and J by 4 bases, 11 bases remained unmatched. Germline values: CDR1 SNHLY, CDR2 FYNNEI. The CDR3 DNA follows: TGTGCCAGCAGAGAGAATCCGGGACAGGTATATAATTCACCCCTCCACTTT. This gives the protein CASRENPGQVYNSPLHF.

V usage is TRBV14 and J usage is TRBJ2-2; a possible D gene is TRBD1 (6 bases). Germline V gene lookup returns CDR1 SGHDN and CDR2 FVKESK. Trimming shortened V by 4 bases and J by 6 bases, and 12 bases separated the two germline ends. The CDR3 contains 14 residues. The DNA of the CDR3 is TGTGCCAGCAGCCCAAACAGGGTCTCCGGGGAGCTGTTTTTT. This translates into CASSPNRVSGELFF.

This clonotype has just a few counts. This chain uses TRBV20-1 with TRBJ2-1, with 11 bases identical to TRBD2. The CDR3 has 15 amino acids. After removal of 7 bases from V and 3 bases from J, the junction contained 8 bases not matched to a gene. Looked up from germline, CDR1 is DFQATT and CDR2 is SNEGSKA (reference sequence). The CDR3 is CSVGLAGGGYNEQFF. DNA for the CDR3: TGCAGTGTGGGGCTAGCGGGGGGAGGCTACAATGAGCAGTTCTTC.

The table lists this clonotype with a few counts. The chain has TRBV9 and TRBJ2-1, with D possibly being TRBD2 (5 bases). This CDR3 comprises 15 residues. Germline CDR1 and CDR2: SGDLS and YYNGEE. Trimming removed 0 bases from V and 8 bases from J, with 15 bases in between. The CDR3: CASSVGPRGSDEQFF. The DNA of the CDR3 is TGTGCCAGCAGCGTAGGACCCCGAGGTAGCGATGAGCAGTTCTTC.

With respect to this clonotype: A read error may produce the germline difference seen at one junction end. This chain connects TRBV7-7 to TRBJ2-5, with D tentatively TRBD1 or TRBD2 (5 bases each). The CDR3 covers 15 residues. Per the germline V gene, CDR1 is SSHAT and CDR2 is FNYEAQ (reference sequence). CDR3 residues: CASSLDGTPTGTQYF. CDR3 nucleotides: TGTGCTAGCAGCTTAGACGGGACGCCCACCGGGACCCAGTACTTC.

This clonotype was counted many times. CDR3 in DNA: TGTGCCAGCAGCTTAGAAGCAGGGGGTCTCTCCTACGAGCAGTACTTC. Amino acids: CASSLEAGGLSYEQYF. The gene calls are TRBV7-8 and TRBJ2-7, with TRBD1 matching 7 bases. The trim removed 1 base at V and 0 bases at J, leaving 6 bases unmatched. CDR1 and CDR2 (germline): SGHVS, FQNEAQ. This CDR3 has 16 amino acids.

This chain connects TRBV5-5 to TRBJ2-6; D is uncertain. Per the germline V gene, CDR1 is SGHKS and CDR2 is YYEKEE (reference sequence). V gave up 5 bases and J gave up 3 bases, with 9 bases separating them. CDR3 length equals 14 residues. The CDR3 coding sequence is TGTGCCAGCAGACTATTAGATGGGGCCAACGTCCTGACTTTC. This translates into CASRLLDGANVLTF.